This entry lists 30 T cell receptor beta chains sequenced from one sample in a study of cytomegalovirus exposure and HLA in healthy donors. PCR used 60 Vbeta primers and 13 Jbeta primers. The method was immunoSEQ multiplex PCR; TCRdb's version includes in-frame clones alone and lacks a portion of them. The sample records 84,000 or so clones, roughly three quarters being singletons. The sample consisted of PBMCs. The source is a male donor in good health and CMV-seronegative.

This chain joins TRBV7-8 and TRBJ2-3; TRBD2 aligns across 13 bases. The germline gives CDR1 SGHVS, CDR2 FQNEAQ. CDR3 length: 15 amino acids. The V segment lost 4 bases and the J segment 5 bases; nucleotides outside the gene matches: 3. The CDR3 sequence is CASSSGTSGVDTQYF. The CDR3 DNA reads TGTGCCAGCAGCTCCGGGACTAGCGGGGTAGATACGCAGTATTTT.

There are a few counts of this clone. The rearrangement links TRBV25-1 to TRBJ1-4; D is ambiguous. The V gene's germline CDR1 is MGHDK and CDR2 SYGVNS. The CDR3 consists of 16 residues. Between the trimmed V and J ends, which lost 0 bases and 6 bases, there was a span of 14 bases. As DNA, the CDR3 is TGTGCCAGCAGTGAATATTTCGGCAGCAGCGATGAAAAACTGTTTTTT. Encoded protein: CASSEYFGSSDEKLFF.

The chain recombines TRBV15 with TRBJ2-4, with 9 bases identical to TRBD1. The V and J ends lost 5 bases and 7 bases, in that order; junction bases with no gene match: 9. This CDR3 contains 15 residues. Germline-derived CDR1 and CDR2 are LNHNV and YYDKDF (reference sequence). CDR3 in amino acids: CATSDNTGGDNIQYF. The CDR3 nucleotides are TGTGCCACCAGCGATAACACAGGGGGCGATAACATTCAGTACTTC. Filled out from reference TRBV15 and TRBJ2-4, the complete variable domain reads DAMVIQNPRYQVTQFGKPVTLSCSQTLNHNVMYWYQQKSSQAPKLLFHYYDKDFNNEADTPDNFQSRRPNTSFCFLDIRSPGLGDTAMYLCATSDNTGGDNIQYFGAGTRLSVL.

The chain employs TRBV13 and TRBJ2-5; D perhaps matches TRBD2 (5 bases). The DNA end favors TRBJ2-7, so the J call may be wrong. Germline V gene lookup returns CDR1 PRHDT and CDR2 FYEKMQ (reference sequence). CDR3 length equals 15 residues. In DNA form, the CDR3 reads TGTGCCAGCAGCTTACTGGGAGCTTCTTCCTACGAGCAGTACTTC. The encoded protein is CASSLLGASSYEQYF.

The V gene is TRBV18, the J gene TRBJ1-5; D is ambiguous. Trimming stripped 1 base from V and 3 bases from J, with 16 bases between. CDR3 length: 17 amino acids. Germline V CDR1 and CDR2: KGHSH, LQKENI. In DNA form, the CDR3 reads TGTGCCAGCTCACCACGGTTTAGGTCCGGAGTCAATCAGCCCCAGCATTTT. Its protein is CASSPRFRSGVNQPQHF.

The gene calls are TRBV7-2 and TRBJ1-2; D is possibly TRBD1 (5 bases). Trimming stripped 3 bases from V and 4 bases from J, with 9 bases between. CDR1 is SGHTA and CDR2 is FQGNSA in the germline V gene. The CDR3 sequence is 13 residues long. CDR3 DNA: TGTGCCAGCAGCTTCGACAGAAGCTATGGCTACACCTTC. Protein product: CASSFDRSYGYTF.

V and J are TRBV9 and TRBJ1-5; maybe TRBD1 (5 bases). Trimming took 0 bases from V and 2 from J, leaving 9 bases between them. The germline V gene encodes CDR1 SGDLS and CDR2 YYNGEE. CDR3 length: 15 amino acids. The CDR3, as DNA: TGTGCCAGCAGCGTAGAGGGAGGGGGCAATCAGCCCCAGCATTTT. Encoded protein: CASSVEGGGNQPQHF.

The chain combines TRBV27 with TRBJ1-1; 8 positions agree with TRBD1. CDR3 length: 14 amino acids. The ends lost 5 bases at V and 0 bases at J; junction bases unmatched: 2. Germline CDR1 reads MNHEY; CDR2 reads SMNVEV (reference sequence). The CDR3 nucleotides are TGTGCCAGCAGTCGGGACAGGTTGAACACTGAAGCTTTCTTT. Translated, it gives CASSRDRLNTEAFF.

The chain combines TRBV27 with TRBJ2-5; the match to TRBD1 covers 10 bases. V lost 2 bases and J lost 0; bases outside the gene matches: 6. Per germline, CDR1 MNHEY and CDR2 SMNVEV (reference sequence). The CDR3 is 17 residues long. CDR3 sequence: CASSLVLGTGDQETQYF. DNA for the CDR3: TGTGCCAGCAGTTTAGTGTTGGGGACAGGGGACCAAGAGACCCAGTACTTC.

In its sample, this clone was seen once. The chain has TRBV7-9 and TRBJ1-1; the D gene is possibly TRBD1 (5 bases). Deletions cut 5 bases from V and 9 bases from J, with 16 bases between. CDR1 is SEHNR and CDR2 is FQNEAQ in the germline V gene (reference sequence). The CDR3 extends over 13 amino acids. Here the CDR3 DNA reads TGTGCCAGCAGCCCCCAAGGACAAGTTCAAGCTTTCTTT. Protein: CASSPQGQVQAFF.

This clone occurred once. V usage is TRBV7-9 and J usage is TRBJ1-4; 7 bases align to TRBD1. The junction had 2 bases not matched to a gene; V was cut back by 3 bases and J by 4 bases. Germline V gives CDR1 SEHNR, CDR2 FQNEAQ (reference sequence). The CDR3 totals 14 residues. The CDR3 DNA sequence: TGTGCCAGCAGCTTGGGGACAGATAATGAAAAACTGTTTTTT. It codes for CASSLGTDNEKLFF.

The V call is TRBV5-1, the J call TRBJ2-3; 9 bases are shared with TRBD2. The CDR3 is 16 residues long. Germline CDR1 is SGHRS and CDR2 is YFSETQ. After removal of 1 base from V and 7 bases from J, the junction contained 10 bases not matched to a gene. CDR3 sequence (DNA): TGCGCCAGCAGCTTGACAGCGGGAGGAGTGAGTAATACGCAGTATTTT. Translated: CASSLTAGGVSNTQYF.

The chain links TRBV14 to TRBJ2-1; 9 nucleotides align to TRBD2. Germline V gene data show CDR1 as SGHDN and CDR2 as FVKESK. The CDR3 has 17 residues. V dropped 1 base and J dropped 0; count of bases not matched to a gene: 4. Here the CDR3 DNA reads TGTGCCAGCAGCCAAGGTTTTAGCGGGAGCTCCTACAATGAGCAGTTCTTC. Residues: CASSQGFSGSSYNEQFF. The whole variable domain, remainder taken from reference TRBV14 and TRBJ2-1, is EAGVTQFPSHSVIEKGQTVTLRCDPISGHDNLYWYRRVMGKEIKFLLHFVKESKQDESGMPNNRFLAERTGGTYSTLKVQPAELEDSGVYFCASSQGFSGSSYNEQFFGPGTRLTVL.

The V call is TRBV5-1, the J call TRBJ1-6, with D hard to call. This CDR3 is 17 amino acids long. V lost 0 bases to trimming and J lost 4 bases, with 14 bases between them. Germline V gene lookup returns CDR1 SGHRS and CDR2 YFSETQ. The CDR3 region has the DNA TGCGCCAGCAGCTTGGAACCGGGGAGAGGTTATAATTCACCCCTCCACTTT. It is translated as CASSLEPGRGYNSPLHF.

The gene calls are TRBV28 and TRBJ1-4; D is possibly TRBD1 (5 bases). Trimming cost V 4 bases and J 5 bases, with 20 bases left between them. The V gene's germline CDR1 is MDHEN and CDR2 SYDVKM. The CDR3 spans 17 residues. In DNA form, the CDR3 reads TGTGCCAGCAGTTCCCTCGGGACTCCGGTAGAAAATGAAAAACTGTTTTTT. Protein sequence: CASSSLGTPVENEKLFF.

This chain links TRBV11-2 with TRBJ2-7, with 8 bases that match TRBD2. V was clipped by 2 bases and J by 3 bases; unmatched bases: 18. This CDR3 has 19 residues. Germline lookup yields CDR1 SGHAT and CDR2 FQNNGV. CDR3 loop: CASSLKFTLSGSLFYEQYF. CDR3 sequence (DNA): TGTGCCAGCAGCTTAAAATTCACGCTCAGCGGGAGTCTTTTCTACGAGCAGTACTTC.

This clone was seen a handful of times. The chain is built from TRBV28 and TRBJ2-4, with 7 positions matching TRBD2. Germline-derived CDR1 and CDR2 are MDHEN and SYDVKM. V was clipped by 8 bases and J by 12 bases; unmatched bases: 16. The CDR3 contains 14 residues. The CDR3 nucleotides are TGTGCCAGCGGCTTGGGTGAGGGGAGGGGCAGTCAGTACTTC. As protein: CASGLGEGRGSQYF. Full variable domain (rest looked up from reference TRBV28 and TRBJ2-4): DVKVTQSSRYLVKRTGEKVFLECVQDMDHENMFWYRQDPGLGLRLIYFSYDVKMKEKGDIPEGYSVSREKKERFSLILESASTNQTSMYLCASGLGEGRGSQYFGAGTRLSVL.

The gene calls are TRBV19 and TRBJ1-2; TRBD1 might be the D (6 bases). The CDR3 runs 18 residues. Between the trimmed V and J ends, which lost 3 bases and 4 bases, there was a span of 24 bases. CDR1 is LNHDA, CDR2 SQIVND, per germline (reference sequence). The CDR3 protein is CASSIHPSQGLPFYGYTF. CDR3 bases: TGTGCCAGTAGTATTCATCCTTCACAGGGCTTACCCTTCTATGGCTACACCTTC. The variable domain in full, with the rest retrieved from reference TRBV19 and TRBJ1-2, is DGGITQSPKYLFRKEGQNVTLSCEQNLNHDAMYWYRQDPGQGLRLIYYSQIVNDFQKGDIAEGYSVSREKKESFPLTVTSAQKNPTAFYLCASSIHPSQGLPFYGYTFGSGTRLTVV.

The chain employs TRBV2 and TRBJ1-2, with D unclear. The CDR3 runs to 13 residues. The germline V gene has CDR1 SNHLY and CDR2 FYNNEI. V was trimmed by 4 bases and J by 13 bases, leaving 19 bases between them. Written as DNA, the CDR3 is TGTGCCAGCAGTGCTACTAACTATCAGTGGTCCACCTTC. This codes for CASSATNYQWSTF.

This clone was recorded a few times. The V call is TRBV5-1, the J call TRBJ2-3; TRBD1 aligns across 8 bases. CDR1 is SGHRS and CDR2 is YFSETQ in the germline V gene. CDR3 length: 14 amino acids. The V gene end was trimmed by 3 bases and the J gene end by 5 bases; junction bases not matched to a gene: 5. The CDR3: CASSSDRVGDTQYF. The CDR3 DNA follows: TGCGCCAGCAGCTCGGACAGGGTCGGAGATACGCAGTATTTT.

This clone was seen more than once but under ten times. The chain recombines TRBV6-1 with TRBJ1-1; 7 positions match TRBD1. Looked up from germline, CDR1 is MNHNS and CDR2 is SASEGT. This CDR3 region has 15 residues. Trimming at V came to 7 bases and at J to 0 bases, leaving 8 bases not matched to a gene. The CDR3 protein is CASTRNGQVNTEAFF. CDR3 nucleotide sequence: TGTGCCAGCACTCGAAACGGACAGGTGAACACTGAAGCTTTCTTT.

The chain is built from TRBV19 and TRBJ2-1; weak D call: TRBD2 (5 bases). The CDR3 covers 15 residues. The germline V and J ends were trimmed by 7 bases and 0 bases, with 13 bases remaining between them. Germline V gives CDR1 LNHDA, CDR2 SQIVND (reference sequence). CDR3 sequence: CASKGDMYSYNEQFF. CDR3 coding DNA: TGTGCCAGTAAGGGAGATATGTACTCCTACAATGAGCAGTTCTTC.

This clone was seen more than once but under ten times. The same CDR3 can be traced to other DNA sequences in this sample. The rearrangement joins TRBV20-1 to TRBJ1-2, with D maybe TRBD1 (5 bases). CDR1 is DFQATT and CDR2 is SNEGSKA in the germline V gene (reference sequence). The CDR3 contains 11 residues. V was shortened by 6 bases and J by 5 bases, with 10 bases between the two germline ends. The CDR3 nucleotides read TGCAGTGCGTCAGGGAGGTATGGCTACACCTTC. It translates to CSASGRYGYTF.

This clone appeared a single time. J is TRBJ2-2 and V is TRBV28; 7 bases fit TRBD1. The J segment lost 2 bases and the V segment lost 4 bases, leaving 22 bases of the junction unmatched. The CDR3 has 21 amino acids. The germline V gene encodes CDR1 MDHEN and CDR2 SYDVKM. CDR3 sequence (DNA): TGTGCCAGCAGTTGGCCACCCTTAAGTTATCGTGGGACAGCAAACACCGGGGAGCTGTTTTTT. Translating gives CASSWPPLSYRGTANTGELFF.

The rearrangement uses TRBV27 and TRBJ2-7; TRBD1 matches 10 bases. Germline values: CDR1 MNHEY, CDR2 SMNVEV (reference sequence). V dropped 6 bases and J dropped 0; count of bases not matched to a gene: 2. This CDR3 is built from 14 residues. DNA for the CDR3: TGTGCCAGCAGGGGACAGGGGTCCTCCTACGAGCAGTACTTC. Its translation: CASRGQGSSYEQYF.

V and J are TRBV18 and TRBJ1-5; D not resolved. The CDR3 is made up of 12 amino acids. Germline V gene lookup returns CDR1 KGHSH and CDR2 LQKENI. The V gene lost 5 bases and the J gene lost 2 bases, with 4 bases spanning the gap. The CDR3 reads CASSTGNQPQHF. The CDR3 coding sequence is TGTGCCAGCTCAACGGGCAATCAGCCCCAGCATTTT.

This clone was observed a few times. This chain joins TRBV5-8 and TRBJ2-1, with 13 bases matching TRBD2. Per germline, CDR1 SGHTS and CDR2 YDEGEE. The V gene end was trimmed by 2 bases and the J gene end by 1 base; junction bases not matched to a gene: 3. CDR3 length: 17 amino acids. The CDR3 loop is CASSLGLAGVSYNEQFF. CDR3 DNA: TGTGCCAGCAGCTTAGGACTAGCGGGAGTGTCCTACAATGAGCAGTTCTTC.

This chain joins TRBV28 and TRBJ1-6; D possibly corresponds to TRBD1 (5 bases). The V gene's germline CDR1 is MDHEN and CDR2 SYDVKM. Trimming took 1 base from V and 9 from J, leaving 10 bases between them. This CDR3 contains 14 residues. DNA for the CDR3: TGTGCCAGCAGTTTATTAACAGGTTCTTCACCCCTCCACTTT. This sequence encodes CASSLLTGSSPLHF. The whole variable domain, remainder taken from reference TRBV28 and TRBJ1-6, is DVKVTQSSRYLVKRTGEKVFLECVQDMDHENMFWYRQDPGLGLRLIYFSYDVKMKEKGDIPEGYSVSREKKERFSLILESASTNQTSMYLCASSLLTGSSPLHFGNGTRLTVT.

Remarks on this clone: Other DNA sequences in the same sample also yield this CDR3. The chain carries TRBV5-4 and TRBJ2-7; the D gene is possibly TRBD2 (5 bases). The CDR3 spans 14 residues. Trimming removed 4 bases at V and 7 bases at J, with 18 bases between. Per germline, CDR1 SGHNT and CDR2 YYREEE (reference sequence). As DNA, the CDR3 is TGTGCCAGCAGCACTAGGACCACCCTCCTGGAGCAGTACTTC. It yields the protein CASSTRTTLLEQYF.

The rearrangement links TRBV10-1 to TRBJ2-7, with D tentatively TRBD1 (6 bases). Per germline, CDR1 WNHNN and CDR2 SYGVQD (reference sequence). The germline V and J ends were trimmed by 3 bases and 6 bases, with 15 bases remaining between them. The CDR3 consists of 14 residues. CDR3 sequence reads: CASSDNRAQAEQYF. CDR3 coding DNA: TGCGCCAGCAGTGACAACAGGGCCCAAGCCGAGCAGTACTTC.